The 23 T cell receptor beta chains below were found in one sample sequenced in a study of blood T cell repertoires in COVID-19. Here immunoSEQ multiplex PCR was the method, and the copy in TCRdb shows in-frame clones only, minus some. This sample has under 250,000 clones, with about nine tenths found just once. The sample comprised peripheral blood. Receptor source: a woman in her sixties with acute or convalescent COVID-19.

The chain couples TRBV9 to TRBJ2-1; TRBD2 matches 12 bases. V lost 4 bases, J lost 6 bases, and 5 bases stayed unmatched. CDR1 and CDR2 (germline): SGDLS, YYNGEE. This CDR3 contains 15 residues. The DNA of the CDR3 is TGTGCCAGCAGCTTCTCTAGCGGGGGGGCCAATGAGCAGTTCTTC. Translated, it gives CASSFSSGGANEQFF.

This clone was recorded only once. The V and J genes are TRBV21-1 and TRBJ1-2. TRBV21-1 is a recognized pseudogene. CDR3 length: 18 residues. CDR3 nucleotides: TGTGCCAGCAGCAAAGTCACCCCCCTCGCTAATGCTGGCTATGGCTACACCTTC. This translates into CASSKVTPLANAGYGYTF.

In this sample, this clone turned up a few times. The V and J genes are TRBV6-5 and TRBJ1-1; D remains unclear. Trimming removed 6 bases from V and 1 base from J, with 9 bases in between. The CDR3 totals 13 residues. Germline V gene sequence: CDR1 MNHEY, CDR2 SVGAGI. The CDR3 nucleotides read TGTGCCAGCAGAACAATACCGAACACTGAAGCTTTCTTT. Protein product: CASRTIPNTEAFF.

DNA of the CDR3: TGTGCCAGCAGTTTATCTCCTGTCTATGGCTACACCTTC. Its protein product is CASSLSPVYGYTF. The gene calls are TRBV27 and TRBJ1-2, with no clear D. This CDR3 is 13 amino acids long. The germline V gene encodes CDR1 MNHEY and CDR2 SMNVEV (reference sequence). With 0 bases removed from V and 4 bases from J, the gap between germline ends came to 6 bases.

The chain links TRBV4-2 to TRBJ2-1; 14 bases map to TRBD2. Germline assignment: CDR1 LGHNA and CDR2 YNFKEQ. V lost 4 bases to trimming and J lost 8 bases; unmatched junction nucleotides: 10. The CDR3 is 17 amino acids. Here the CDR3 reads CASSPRAGTSGSDEQFF. The CDR3 DNA follows: TGTGCCAGCAGCCCCCGGGCGGGGACTAGCGGGAGTGATGAGCAGTTCTTC.

The chain couples TRBV28 to TRBJ1-1; D unresolved. Germline-derived CDR1 and CDR2 are MDHEN and SYDVKM. This CDR3 has 12 amino acids. V lost 4 bases and J lost 7, with 10 bases in between. The CDR3 DNA reads TGTGCCAGCAGTTACAGACCCTATGAAGCTTTCTTT. This codes for CASSYRPYEAFF. The whole variable domain, filled in from reference TRBV28 and TRBJ1-1, reads DVKVTQSSRYLVKRTGEKVFLECVQDMDHENMFWYRQDPGLGLRLIYFSYDVKMKEKGDIPEGYSVSREKKERFSLILESASTNQTSMYLCASSYRPYEAFFGQGTRLTVV.

The chain combines TRBV18 with TRBJ2-7, with a tentative D call TRBD1 (6 bases). CDR3 size: 15 residues. Trimming took 2 bases from V and 0 from J, leaving 11 bases between them. Looked up from germline, CDR1 is KGHSH and CDR2 is LQKENI. This chain's CDR3 is CASSPRGQSSYEQYF. The CDR3 DNA is TGTGCCAGCTCACCAAGAGGACAGAGCTCCTACGAGCAGTACTTC.

This clone has a single count. The gene calls are TRBV10-3 and TRBJ1-5; 10 positions agree with TRBD1. Germline V gene sequence: CDR1 ENHRY, CDR2 SYGVKD. The CDR3 contains 16 residues. J lost 0 bases, V lost 3 bases, and 2 bases had no gene match. CDR3 DNA sequence: TGTGCCATCAGTGATGGGGACAGGGGTAGCAATCAGCCCCAGCATTTT. It specifies CAISDGDRGSNQPQHF.

The V gene is TRBV12-5, the J gene TRBJ1-1; 8 bases line up with TRBD1. Germline CDR1 and CDR2: LGHNT and FRNRAP. This CDR3 is built from 15 residues. V lost 5 bases and J lost 4; bases outside the gene matches: 9. Here the CDR3 DNA reads TGTGCTAGTGGTCTGGACGCCACAGGGGGCACTGAAGCTTTCTTT. Translating gives CASGLDATGGTEAFF.

The chain is built from TRBV29-1 and TRBJ2-2, with a tentative D call TRBD1 (5 bases). V dropped 0 bases and J dropped 3 bases, with 14 bases sitting between them. Germline lookup yields CDR1 SQVTM and CDR2 ANQGSEA. The CDR3 covers 16 residues. The CDR3 bases are TGCAGCGTTGAAGATCCACAGAACAGGTACACCGGGGAGCTGTTTTTT. It codes for CSVEDPQNRYTGELFF.

The chain combines TRBV18 with TRBJ2-3; D is perhaps TRBD2 (6 bases). CDR1 is KGHSH, CDR2 LQKENI, per germline. V dropped 3 bases and J dropped 0 bases, with 16 bases sitting between them. This CDR3 region has 17 residues. The CDR3 protein is CASSPAGKVPSTDTQYF. For the CDR3, the DNA is TGTGCCAGCTCACCGGCGGGAAAGGTTCCTAGCACAGATACGCAGTATTTT.

The CDR3 nucleotides read TGCGCCGGGGGACAGGGAGGACCCTACGAGCAGTACTTC. Translated: CAGGQGGPYEQYF. The V gene is TRBV10-2, the J gene TRBJ2-7; 9 bases map to TRBD1. J lost 2 bases, V lost 11 bases, and 7 bases had no gene match. The V gene's germline CDR1 is WSHSY and CDR2 SAAADI. This CDR3 has 13 residues.

The chain is built from TRBV3-1 (or the pseudogene TRBV3-2) and TRBJ1-5, with D tentatively TRBD1 (5 bases). V was trimmed by 1 base and J by 1 base, leaving 14 bases between them. This CDR3 spans 17 amino acids. Germline V CDR1 and CDR2: LGHDT, YNNKEL (reference sequence). CDR3 loop: CASSQATTEGSNQPQHF. In DNA, the CDR3 is TGTGCCAGCAGCCAAGCTACGACAGAAGGAAGCAATCAGCCCCAGCATTTT.

The chain joins TRBV18 to TRBJ1-2; 7 bases are a match to TRBD1. The CDR3 loop spans 15 amino acids. Looked up from germline, CDR1 is KGHSH and CDR2 is LQKENI. Losses at the gene ends were 4 bases for V and 8 bases for J; bases not matched to a gene: 13. CDR3 DNA: TGTGCCAGCTCACGAGACAGGGATACTACCCCAGGCTACACCTTC. Protein product: CASSRDRDTTPGYTF.

The chain joins TRBV6-5 to TRBJ1-2, with TRBD1 as a possible D gene (5 bases). This CDR3 contains 16 residues. Looked up from germline, CDR1 is MNHEY and CDR2 is SVGAGI. Trimming removed 0 bases at V and 7 bases at J, with 18 bases between. The CDR3 DNA reads TGTGCCAGCAGTTACTCGACCGAAGTCCCTAGGGGTGGCTACACCTTC. This translates into CASSYSTEVPRGGYTF.

In the case of this clone: This sample includes further DNA sequences coding for the same CDR3. The chain combines TRBV5-1 with TRBJ2-7; TRBD1 matches at 8 bases. Trimming removed 0 bases from V and 6 bases from J; junction bases left unmatched: 8. The CDR3 length is 15 residues. The V gene's germline CDR1 is SGHRS and CDR2 YFSETQ. The CDR3 reads CASSLGWTGSSEQYF. CDR3 in DNA: TGCGCCAGCAGCTTGGGGTGGACAGGGTCAAGCGAGCAGTACTTC.

The rearrangement joins TRBV19 to TRBJ1-2; the D is unclear. Trimming shortened V by 7 bases and J by 5 bases, and 14 bases separated the two germline ends. In germline, CDR1 is LNHDA, CDR2 SQIVND (reference sequence). The CDR3 extends over 13 amino acids. The DNA for the CDR3 is TGTGCCAGTAATCGACGGGGAAGGTATGGCTACACCTTC. Amino acid sequence: CASNRRGRYGYTF.

The chain has TRBV6-5 and TRBJ1-5, with D maybe TRBD1 (5 bases). Trimming removed 6 bases at V and 0 bases at J, with 9 bases between. CDR3 length equals 14 residues. The germline V gene has CDR1 MNHEY and CDR2 SVGAGI. The CDR3 region is CASSRDSSNQPQHF. CDR3 DNA sequence: TGTGCCAGCAGCCGCGACAGTAGCAATCAGCCCCAGCATTTT.

The chain uses TRBV10-2 and TRBJ2-2, with a weak D call TRBD2 (6 bases). The V gene lost 8 bases and the J gene lost 5 bases, with 9 bases spanning the gap. This CDR3 has 12 residues. Germline CDR1 and CDR2: WSHSY and SAAADI. For the CDR3, the DNA is TGCGCCAGCGGCGGGGTGACCGGGGAGCTGTTTTTT. Translation gives CASGGVTGELFF.

The chain recombines TRBV30 with TRBJ2-3, with TRBD1 identical over 9 bases. The CDR3 covers 18 residues. Germline CDR1 reads GTSNPN; CDR2 reads SVGIG (reference sequence). Losses at the gene ends were 3 bases for V and 5 bases for J; bases not matched to a gene: 18. CDR3 loop: CAWRGQGKDPRRRDTQYF. DNA of the CDR3: TGTGCCTGGAGAGGACAGGGGAAGGACCCTAGGCGGCGAGATACGCAGTATTTT.

This chain links TRBV6-5 with TRBJ1-2; the match to TRBD1 covers 8 bases. This CDR3 has 14 residues. The germline gives CDR1 MNHEY, CDR2 SVGAGI. Germline trimming cut 5 bases from V and 8 bases from J; bases unmatched to any gene: 10. This chain's CDR3 is CASSPRDRLWGYTF. DNA for the CDR3: TGTGCCAGCAGTCCCCGGGACAGGCTCTGGGGCTACACCTTC.

This clone was picked up one time. This chain links TRBV19 with TRBJ2-3, with TRBD2 identical over 8 bases. The CDR3 extends over 15 amino acids. The junction had 6 bases not matched to a gene; V was cut back by 6 bases and J by 1 base. The germline CDR1 and CDR2 sequences are LNHDA and SQIVND (reference sequence). CDR3 region: CASRDYSGGTDTQYF. The CDR3 nucleotides read TGTGCCAGTAGGGACTATAGCGGGGGCACAGATACGCAGTATTTT.

This clone was counted a single time. The chain has TRBV20-1 and TRBJ2-7; D gene unclear. Germline V gives CDR1 DFQATT, CDR2 SNEGSKA (reference sequence). CDR3 length: 11 amino acids. V shed 6 bases and J shed 4 bases, with 10 bases lying between them. The CDR3 region has the DNA TGCAGTGCCCTCGACGGGTACGAGCAGTACTTC. It codes for CSALDGYEQYF.